This TCR beta chain was identified in a study of T-cell reconstitution after alpha-beta-depleted transplantation in children. General study results and limits: One year post-transplant, T-cell counts and diversity were largely derived from T cells produced anew. It was reported that alpha-beta T cells came from several hundred expanded graft clones (about two months after transplant). For some patients, TCRbeta diversity was high at day 60 because of recipient T cells and thymic progenitors that survived.

This clonotype turned up a few times. What it binds is not known. The authors prepared the TCRbeta library with unique molecular identifiers. TCRdb analysed the PCR reads with MiXCR anew, one entry per CDR3 protein. The profile covers a few hundred thousand distinct CDR3 sequences, with more than 20% appearing a single time and roughly 9.8% taken by the ten largest. This sample comprised PBMCs, mostly from graft donor cells, obtained 180 days after TCRalphabeta/CD19-depleted stem cell transplant. This TCR was recovered from a male patient aged 10 to 17 who had a stem cell transplant for acute lymphoblastic leukemia, so the T cells may come from the graft donor.

The CDR3 sequence is CASSVDPPGLAGNGELFF. In DNA, the CDR3 is TGTGCCAGCAGCGTAGACCCCCCCGGACTAGCGGGAAACGGGGAGCTGTTTTTT. The chain employs TRBV9 and TRBJ2-2, with 12 bases aligning to TRBD2. Losses at the gene ends were 0 bases for V and 7 bases for J; bases not matched to a gene: 10. CDR3 length equals 18 residues. Germline assignment: CDR1 SGDLS and CDR2 YYNGEE.